This T cell receptor beta chain was recorded in a study of shared clonotypes between healthy human individuals. General observations from the study: Against clonotypes common to all four donors, non-shared ones had lower generation probabilities.

V dropped 5 bases and J dropped 3; count of bases not matched to a gene: 4. Germline loops: CDR1 SEHNR, CDR2 FQNEAQ (reference sequence). The CDR3 loop spans 15 amino acids. Turning to this clone: Its antigen is undetermined.

Original handling: ImmunoSEQ sequences covered only the junction and lacked quality scores; filtering therefore differed. Assay: immunoSEQ multiplex PCR; the TCRdb copy retains only in-frame clones and omits some. V and J calls and clone size follow that table, whereas D and trimming were derived from the DNA. The data contain fewer than 2.5 million clones, approximately 93% of them singletons. This clonotype was obtained from a man aged 18 to 29 in good health. Some clones in this sample may be carry-over from other donors' samples. The sequencing input was naive CD4+ T cells from PBMCs. Subset described: CD45RA+ positively selected. The chain recombines TRBV7-9 with TRBJ2-7; 13 bases are shared with TRBD2. DNA for the CDR3: TGTGCCAGCAGCAAGACTAGCGGGAGGCACTACGAGCAGTACTTC. Translation: CASSKTSGRHYEQYF.